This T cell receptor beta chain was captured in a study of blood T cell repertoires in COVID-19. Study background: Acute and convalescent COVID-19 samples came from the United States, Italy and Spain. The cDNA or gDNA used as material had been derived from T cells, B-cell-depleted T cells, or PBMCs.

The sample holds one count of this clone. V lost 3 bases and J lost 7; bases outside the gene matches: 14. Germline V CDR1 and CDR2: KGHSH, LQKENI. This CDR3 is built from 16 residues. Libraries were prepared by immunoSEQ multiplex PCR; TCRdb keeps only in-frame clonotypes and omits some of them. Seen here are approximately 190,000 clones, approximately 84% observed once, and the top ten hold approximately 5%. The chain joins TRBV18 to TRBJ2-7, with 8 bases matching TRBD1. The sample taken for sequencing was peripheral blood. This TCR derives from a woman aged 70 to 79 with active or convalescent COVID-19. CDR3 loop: CASSPTWDRRAGEQYF. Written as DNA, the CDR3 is TGTGCCAGCTCACCGACATGGGACAGGAGGGCCGGGGAGCAGTACTTC.